The 24 T cell receptor beta chains reported below all come from one sample, sequenced in a study of blood T cell repertoires in COVID-19. Sequenced by immunoSEQ multiplex PCR; TCRdb stores in-frame clones only, minus some. The sample has 150,000 or so clones, 70% to 85% seen once. The sample comprised PBMCs or T cells enriched from blood (not recorded which). The origin of the receptors is a man aged 50 or older who had recovered from COVID-19.

This chain links TRBV19 with TRBJ2-7, with 7 bases that match TRBD2. The CDR3 extends over 14 amino acids. Germline V lookup: CDR1 LNHDA, CDR2 SQIVND (reference sequence). Trimming removed 1 base from V and 4 bases from J; junction bases left unmatched: 4. Here the CDR3 DNA reads TGTGCCAGTAGTATAGTGGGACTACCTTACGAGCAGTACTTC. It codes for CASSIVGLPYEQYF.

The rearrangement links TRBV6-2 or TRBV6-3 to TRBJ1-1, with D perhaps TRBD1 (5 bases). This CDR3 comprises 14 residues. CDR1 and CDR2 (germline): MNHEY, SVGEGT. Between the trimmed V and J ends, which lost 2 bases and 4 bases, there was a span of 11 bases. CDR3 nucleotides: TGTGCCAGCAGTTACCCAGGGATACGCACTGAAGCTTTCTTT. Translated: CASSYPGIRTEAFF.

The genes are TRBV4-3 and TRBJ1-6; D is undetermined. V was pared by 6 bases and J by 5 bases, with 5 bases between. CDR1 and CDR2 from the germline V gene are LGHNA and YSLEER. The CDR3 is made up of 12 amino acids. CDR3 DNA: TGCGCCAGCAGACTTAATAATTCACCCCTCCACTTT. It encodes CASRLNNSPLHF.

This clone was observed a single time. The J gene is TRBJ1-2, the V gene TRBV28; 10 bases agree with TRBD1. The CDR3 runs to 15 residues. V lost 7 bases, J lost 4 bases, and 9 bases stayed unmatched. The germline V gene has CDR1 MDHEN and CDR2 SYDVKM. The CDR3 sequence is CASTPGQGRIYGYTF. Here the CDR3 DNA reads TGTGCCAGCACCCCGGGACAGGGGAGAATCTATGGCTACACCTTC.

J is TRBJ1-4 and V is TRBV18; 7 nucleotides line up with TRBD1. Germline V gene sequence: CDR1 KGHSH, CDR2 LQKENI. This CDR3 has 14 amino acids. V lost 1 base to trimming and J lost 7 bases; unmatched junction nucleotides: 3. The chain's CDR3 is CASSPQGAGEKLFF. CDR3 bases: TGTGCCAGCTCACCACAGGGGGCCGGTGAAAAACTGTTTTTT.

This clone was observed once. The chain combines TRBV7-2 with TRBJ2-3; 7 positions agree with TRBD2. Looked up from germline, CDR1 is SGHTA and CDR2 is FQGNSA. The CDR3 is made up of 15 amino acids. The J segment lost 2 bases and the V segment lost 4 bases, leaving 6 bases of the junction unmatched. In nucleotides, the CDR3 is TGTGCCAGCAGCTCGGCGGGGGTAGACACAGATACGCAGTATTTT. Its protein product is CASSSAGVDTDTQYF.

The chain joins TRBV7-2 to TRBJ2-1; 7 nucleotides align to TRBD1. The germline gives CDR1 SGHTA, CDR2 FQGNSA. CDR3 length equals 15 residues. With V trimmed by 8 bases and J by 4 bases, 11 bases remained unmatched. In nucleotides, the CDR3 is TGTGCCAGCGGATCCTCAACAGGGGTATACAATGAGCAGTTCTTC. Translating gives CASGSSTGVYNEQFF.

This CDR3 is CAWSVLGGEAGELFF. The CDR3 DNA reads TGTGCCTGGAGTGTACTGGGGGGGGAGGCCGGGGAGCTGTTTTTT. This chain joins TRBV30 and TRBJ2-2; 7 bases agree with TRBD2. The CDR3 consists of 15 residues. Germline loops: CDR1 GTSNPN, CDR2 SVGIG (reference sequence). J was trimmed by 6 bases and V by 0 bases; bases with no gene match: 7.

This rearrangement joins TRBV5-4 to TRBJ2-3; TRBD2 aligns across 11 bases. CDR1 and CDR2 (germline): SGHNT, YYREEE (reference sequence). This CDR3 has 16 residues. J gave up 1 base and V 6 bases, and 7 bases lay outside the gene matches. For the CDR3, the DNA is TGTGCCAGCACCAACGGACTAGCGGGTCGCACAGATACGCAGTATTTT. Amino acids: CASTNGLAGRTDTQYF.

Concerning this clone: An end of the junction differs from the germline gene, which may be a read error. V and J are TRBV9 and TRBJ1-3; 7 nucleotides agree with TRBD1. The CDR3 runs 17 residues. The V gene's germline CDR1 is SGDLS and CDR2 YYNGEE. The CDR3: CASSVARTGVLGNTIHF. The CDR3 bases are TGTGCCAGCAGCGTAGCTAGGACAGGAGTCCTTGGAAACACCATACATTTT.

V is TRBV7-9 and J is TRBJ2-7, with a weak D call TRBD2 (6 bases). V was clipped by 4 bases and J by 2 bases, with 15 bases between them. Germline V gives CDR1 SEHNR, CDR2 FQNEAQ (reference sequence). This CDR3 spans 15 amino acids. The CDR3 DNA reads as TGTGCCAGCAGCTCGCCGGGGGTCACAACCTACGAGCAGTACTTC. As protein: CASSSPGVTTYEQYF.

The gene calls are TRBV18 and TRBJ1-4; 7 bases are a match to TRBD1. Trimming cost V 3 bases and J 2 bases; bases outside gene matches: 3. The CDR3 consists of 15 residues. The V gene's germline CDR1 is KGHSH and CDR2 LQKENI. This CDR3 reads CASSPGQSTNEKLFF. The CDR3, as DNA: TGTGCCAGCTCACCGGGACAGTCTACTAATGAAAAACTGTTTTTT.

This chain uses TRBV5-1 with TRBJ1-6; TRBD1 might be the D (6 bases). The CDR3 is 14 amino acids. V was cut by 4 bases and J by 6 bases, with 11 bases left in between. CDR1 and CDR2 (germline): SGHRS, YFSETQ. CDR3 in amino acids: CASSQTDSNSPLHF. The DNA for the CDR3 is TGCGCCAGCAGCCAGACGGACAGTAATTCACCCCTCCACTTT.

This clone occurred once. The gene calls are TRBV11-2 and TRBJ2-2; 8 positions agree with TRBD2. In germline, CDR1 is SGHAT, CDR2 FQNNGV. This CDR3 spans 15 amino acids. J lost 2 bases, V lost 5 bases, and 4 bases had no gene match. Here the CDR3 reads CASSRGLVNTGELFF. CDR3 sequence (DNA): TGTGCCAGCAGCCGGGGACTAGTTAACACCGGGGAGCTGTTTTTT.

The rearrangement links TRBV7-3 to TRBJ2-3; D is unclear. There are 15 residues in the CDR3. Trimming shortened V by 6 bases and J by 5 bases, and 18 bases separated the two germline ends. The germline CDR1 and CDR2 sequences are SGHTA and FQGTGA. CDR3 protein: CASRFTSLLGDTQYF. The CDR3, as DNA: TGTGCCAGCAGGTTTACGTCCCTGCTCGGAGATACGCAGTATTTT.

This clone was seen a handful of times. The chain uses TRBV7-3 and TRBJ2-7; 7 bases fit TRBD2. This CDR3 is 16 amino acids long. The V gene's germline CDR1 is SGHTA and CDR2 FQGTGA. The V and J ends lost 0 bases and 5 bases, in that order; junction bases with no gene match: 10. CDR3 loop: CASSLTVAAGVDEQYF. In nucleotides, the CDR3 is TGTGCCAGCAGCTTAACGGTCGCGGCGGGGGTCGACGAGCAGTACTTC. The entire variable domain, with the rest obtained from reference TRBV7-3 and TRBJ2-7, is as follows: GAGVSQTPSNKVTEKGKYVELRCDPISGHTALYWYRQSLGQGPEFLIYFQGTGAADDSGLPNDRFFAVRPEGSVSTLKIQRTERGDSAVYLCASSLTVAAGVDEQYFGPGTRLTVT.

The V and J genes are TRBV7-2 and TRBJ2-3; 9 positions match TRBD2. This CDR3 comprises 13 residues. Germline-derived CDR1 and CDR2 are SGHTA and FQGNSA. After removal of 9 bases from V and 1 base from J, the junction contained 2 bases not matched to a gene. The CDR3 bases are TGTGCCAGTTTAGCGGGGGGCACAGATACGCAGTATTTT. The encoded protein is CASLAGGTDTQYF.

This clone was observed a handful of times. The CDR3 protein is CAISDPDKRATEAFF. As DNA, the CDR3 is TGTGCCATCAGTGACCCTGACAAGCGGGCGACTGAAGCTTTCTTT. This rearrangement joins TRBV10-3 to TRBJ1-1, with D hard to call. CDR1 and CDR2 from the germline V gene are ENHRY and SYGVKD. V was pared by 3 bases and J by 5 bases, with 16 bases between. The CDR3 totals 15 residues.

V gene TRBV29-1 combines with J gene TRBJ2-1; 8 nucleotides agree with TRBD2. The CDR3 loop spans 13 amino acids. Germline loops: CDR1 SQVTM, CDR2 ANQGSEA. Germline trimming cut 3 bases from V and 7 bases from J; bases unmatched to any gene: 5. The chain's CDR3 is CSVDVGTRNEQFF. The CDR3 bases are TGCAGCGTTGATGTGGGGACTAGAAATGAGCAGTTCTTC.

V usage is TRBV19 and J usage is TRBJ1-5; 9 nucleotides align to TRBD1. Trimming took 8 bases from V and 0 from J; bases not matched to a gene: 14. This CDR3 is 18 amino acids long. The germline V gene encodes CDR1 LNHDA and CDR2 SQIVND (reference sequence). CDR3 DNA: TGTGCCAGTGCCGGGCTGACAGGGGGTGAGATTAGCAATCAGCCCCAGCATTTT. This sequence encodes CASAGLTGGEISNQPQHF.

V gene TRBV7-6 combines with J gene TRBJ2-3; perhaps TRBD1 as D (6 bases). V lost 5 bases and J 6 bases, leaving 21 bases between the germline ends. From germline, CDR1 is SGHVS and CDR2 FNYEAQ. The CDR3 has 16 amino acids. For the CDR3, the DNA is TGTGCCAGCAGCCCAGCCTCCTGGGGGCGCAGCGATACGCAGTATTTT. Protein: CASSPASWGRSDTQYF.

The V and J genes are TRBV7-2 and TRBJ2-3; TRBD1 matches 7 bases. Trimming at V came to 4 bases and at J to 3 bases, leaving 7 bases not matched to a gene. CDR3 size: 15 residues. CDR1 SGHTA and CDR2 FQGNSA come from the germline V gene. The CDR3 DNA follows: TGTGCCAGCAGCTGGAGGACAGGACCAACAGATACGCAGTATTTT. This gives the protein CASSWRTGPTDTQYF.

Note on this clone: It may be a read error: a sequence one base away is much more abundant. This chain links TRBV6-2 or TRBV6-3 with TRBJ1-5; D remains ambiguous. The V gene's germline CDR1 is MNHEY and CDR2 SVGEGT. The CDR3 loop spans 14 amino acids. As DNA, the CDR3 is TGTGCCAACAGTATCGACTCTGGAAGTCAGCCCCAGCATTTT. Translating gives CANSIDSGSQPQHF.

This clone occurred a few times. The V and J genes are TRBV24-1 and TRBJ1-1, with TRBD1 identical over 7 bases. The CDR3 length is 13 residues. Looked up from germline, CDR1 is KGHDR and CDR2 is SFDVKD. Trimming took 7 bases from V and 1 from J; bases not matched to a gene: 2. For the CDR3, the DNA is TGTGCCACCAGGGGGACAGAGAACACTGAAGCTTTCTTT. This encodes CATRGTENTEAFF.